Following are 22 T cell receptor beta chains from one sample sequenced in a study of cytomegalovirus exposure and HLA in healthy donors. Both 60 Vbeta primers and 13 Jbeta primers went into the PCR. Produced via immunoSEQ multiplex PCR; TCRdb's table is partial and in-frame only. The sample shows some 190,000 clones, under 80% of them seen only once. The sequenced sample was PBMCs. The receptors shown here come from a woman aged 25 to 39 in good health and CMV-seropositive.

This clone has a single count. J is TRBJ2-7 and V is TRBV6-1; weak D call: TRBD1 (6 bases). The V end was cut by 4 bases, the J end by 3 bases, with 16 bases between. The CDR3 spans 15 residues. Germline V gene lookup returns CDR1 MNHNS and CDR2 SASEGT. The CDR3 loop is CASSVRTAVSYEQYF. Here the CDR3 DNA reads TGTGCCAGCAGTGTGAGGACAGCGGTTAGCTACGAGCAGTACTTC.

This chain links TRBV9 with TRBJ2-3, with unresolved D. The germline V gene has CDR1 SGDLS and CDR2 YYNGEE. This CDR3 region has 14 residues. Trimming cost V 3 bases and J 4 bases, with 12 bases left between them. The CDR3 region has the DNA TGTGCCAGCAGCGAGACCGCGGTGGCAGATACGCAGTATTTT. Translation gives CASSETAVADTQYF. The variable domain in full, completed from reference TRBV9 and TRBJ2-3, reads DSGVTQTPKHLITATGQRVTLRCSPRSGDLSVYWYQQSLDQGLQFLIQYYNGEERAKGNILERFSAQQFPDLHSELNLSSLELGDSALYFCASSETAVADTQYFGPGTRLTVL.

The table lists this clone with a few counts. This chain joins TRBV11-3 and TRBJ2-2; a possible D gene is TRBD2 (7 bases). The CDR3 is 15 residues long. Germline CDR1 SGHNT, CDR2 YENEEA. Deletions cut 1 base from V and 4 bases from J, with 10 bases between. The CDR3 spells CASSLGGGPTGELFF. CDR3 nucleotides: TGTGCCAGCAGCTTAGGCGGGGGCCCCACCGGGGAGCTGTTTTTT.

The chain employs TRBV30 and TRBJ2-3; 9 bases line up with TRBD2. The germline CDR1 and CDR2 sequences are GTSNPN and SVGIG (reference sequence). This CDR3 comprises 14 residues. Trimming at V came to 4 bases and at J to 1 base, leaving 3 bases not matched to a gene. CDR3 sequence reads: CAWKKRGGTDTQYF. The CDR3 DNA reads TGTGCCTGGAAAAAGCGGGGGGGCACAGATACGCAGTATTTT.

The chain is built from TRBV5-1 and TRBJ2-1, with TRBD1 matching over 9 bases. The CDR3 runs to 16 residues. V gave up 4 bases and J gave up 8 bases; unmatched junction bases: 13. Germline CDR1 is SGHRS and CDR2 is YFSETQ. This chain's CDR3 is CASSPGDRAVVDEQFF. DNA for the CDR3: TGCGCCAGCAGCCCAGGGGACAGGGCTGTAGTAGATGAGCAGTTCTTC.

The sample holds a few counts of this clone. This chain connects TRBV5-5 to TRBJ1-1, with a possible D match to TRBD1 (5 bases). The CDR3 length is 16 residues. Trimming pared 0 bases from V and 0 bases from J, leaving 12 bases between. Germline V gene lookup returns CDR1 SGHKS and CDR2 YYEKEE (reference sequence). The CDR3 bases are TGTGCCAGCAGCTTGGTAGGGGAGGGTCTGAACACTGAAGCTTTCTTT. Translating it yields CASSLVGEGLNTEAFF.

The chain links TRBV5-1 to TRBJ1-6; maybe TRBD1 (5 bases). The length of the CDR3 is 16 residues. V was pared by 6 bases and J by 0 bases, with 13 bases between. From germline, CDR1 is SGHRS and CDR2 YFSETQ. This CDR3 reads CASTLGGSSYNSPLHF. The DNA of the CDR3 is TGCGCCAGCACCCTCGGGGGGAGCTCCTATAATTCACCCCTCCACTTT.

This chain joins TRBV2 and TRBJ2-1, with 10 bases that match TRBD2. The CDR3 has 14 amino acids. V lost 7 bases, J lost 5 bases, and 5 bases stayed unmatched. Germline V gives CDR1 SNHLY, CDR2 FYNNEI. DNA of the CDR3: TGTGCCAGCAATCCTAGCGGGGGACACAATGAGCAGTTCTTC. It codes for CASNPSGGHNEQFF.

The genes are TRBV9 and TRBJ1-1; 7 nucleotides align to TRBD1. The CDR3 is 16 residues long. Germline V gene sequence: CDR1 SGDLS, CDR2 YYNGEE. V lost 3 bases to trimming and J lost 0 bases; unmatched junction nucleotides: 8. As DNA, the CDR3 is TGTGCCAGCAGCGGACCCCAGGGGGTCGTGAACACTGAAGCTTTCTTT. This translates into CASSGPQGVVNTEAFF.

The rearrangement joins TRBV7-2 to TRBJ2-7; maybe TRBD2 (6 bases). CDR3 size: 14 residues. V gave up 5 bases and J gave up 9 bases, with 20 bases separating them. From germline, CDR1 is SGHTA and CDR2 FQGNSA. CDR3 protein: CASSPGTRGFRQYF. For the CDR3, the DNA is TGTGCCAGCAGCCCCGGGACTCGAGGCTTTCGGCAGTACTTC.

The sample holds a few counts of this clone. The CDR3 DNA reads TGTGCCAGCAGCTTAGGGGCAGACGAAGCTTTCTTT. Residues: CASSLGADEAFF. The chain combines TRBV11-3 with TRBJ1-1; D unclear. V was clipped by 1 base and J by 8 bases, with 8 bases between them. The CDR3 sequence is 12 residues long. Germline CDR1 is SGHNT and CDR2 is YENEEA.

The rearrangement joins TRBV15 to TRBJ2-7, with 7 positions matching TRBD1. The CDR3 has 14 residues. Per the germline V gene, CDR1 is LNHNV and CDR2 is YYDKDF (reference sequence). The ends lost 5 bases at V and 9 bases at J; junction bases unmatched: 13. Here the CDR3 reads CATSRAGTEDRQYF. The CDR3 nucleotides read TGTGCCACCAGCCGAGCCGGGACAGAGGATAGGCAGTACTTC. The full variable domain, in which reference TRBV15 and TRBJ2-7 provide the parts outside the CDR3, is DAMVIQNPRYQVTQFGKPVTLSCSQTLNHNVMYWYQQKSSQAPKLLFHYYDKDFNNEADTPDNFQSRRPNTSFCFLDIRSPGLGDTAMYLCATSRAGTEDRQYFGPGTRLTVT.

V and J are TRBV5-1 and TRBJ2-1, with TRBD2 matching 9 bases. Unmatched junction bases numbered 7, after V lost 4 bases and J lost 2 bases. Germline values: CDR1 SGHRS, CDR2 YFSETQ. The CDR3 spans 16 residues. DNA for the CDR3: TGCGCCAGCAGCGCTTCGCGCGGGGGGGCCTACAATGAGCAGTTCTTC. It translates to CASSASRGGAYNEQFF.

This chain connects TRBV30 to TRBJ1-6; D remains unclear. The germline V and J ends were trimmed by 4 bases and 5 bases, with 15 bases remaining between them. Per germline, CDR1 GTSNPN and CDR2 SVGIG (reference sequence). This CDR3 comprises 15 residues. CDR3 nucleotides: TGTGCCTGGAACCTGGGGAGAACAGATAATTCACCCCTCCACTTT. Amino acids: CAWNLGRTDNSPLHF.

The V gene is TRBV7-9, the J gene TRBJ1-1; D is ambiguous. The CDR3 is 13 amino acids. V was pared by 2 bases and J by 4 bases, with 8 bases between. Germline-derived CDR1 and CDR2 are SEHNR and FQNEAQ (reference sequence). The CDR3 DNA follows: TGTGCCAGCAGCTTAACGAGTTCCACTGAAGCTTTCTTT. Protein sequence: CASSLTSSTEAFF.

This clone was counted a few times. The chain links TRBV7-2 to TRBJ2-5; D is uncertain. Trimming shortened V by 5 bases and J by 5 bases, and 15 bases separated the two germline ends. Germline V lookup: CDR1 SGHTA, CDR2 FQGNSA. The CDR3 sequence is 14 residues long. This CDR3 reads CASSTPGPGETQYF. The CDR3 nucleotides are TGTGCCAGCAGCACTCCGGGTCCTGGGGAGACCCAGTACTTC.

This chain connects TRBV7-2 to TRBJ2-3, with 13 bases lining up with TRBD2. Germline CDR1 and CDR2: SGHTA and FQGNSA. The V segment lost 4 bases and the J segment 4 bases; nucleotides outside the gene matches: 5. The CDR3 sequence is 16 residues long. The CDR3 sequence is CASSSLGLAGADTQYF. The CDR3 coding sequence is TGTGCCAGCAGCTCCCTAGGACTAGCGGGGGCAGATACGCAGTATTTT. The whole variable domain, filled in from reference TRBV7-2 and TRBJ2-3, reads GAGVSQSPSNKVTEKGKDVELRCDPISGHTALYWYRQSLGQGLEFLIYFQGNSAPDKSGLPSDRFSAERTGGSVSTLTIQRTQQEDSAVYLCASSSLGLAGADTQYFGPGTRLTVL.

The CDR3 here is CASSKGNRAGANVLTF. The CDR3, as DNA: TGTGCCAGCAGCAAAGGGAACAGGGCTGGGGCCAACGTCCTGACTTTC. J is TRBJ2-6 and V is TRBV7-2; TRBD1 might be the D (6 bases). V was shortened by 5 bases and J by 2 bases, with 13 bases between the two germline ends. The CDR3 runs to 16 residues. Germline values: CDR1 SGHTA, CDR2 FQGNSA.

This clone was observed a single time. The chain has TRBV19 and TRBJ1-2; D unresolved. The germline gives CDR1 LNHDA, CDR2 SQIVND (reference sequence). V was shortened by 1 base and J by 2 bases, with 8 bases between the two germline ends. There are 14 residues in the CDR3. CDR3 coding DNA: TGTGCCAGTAGTATAGCACCGCTAAACTATGGCTACACCTTC. As protein: CASSIAPLNYGYTF.

This clone has only one observation. The rearrangement joins TRBV19 to TRBJ1-5; TRBD1 might be the D (5 bases). The CDR3 is 23 residues long. CDR1 and CDR2 from the germline V gene are LNHDA and SQIVND (reference sequence). The V gene lost 0 bases and the J gene lost 7 bases, with 37 bases spanning the gap. The CDR3, as DNA: TGTGCCAGTAGTATAGATCGGTCAGTATCCTACCAACCCCAGGGTGGACTAGGACAGCCCCAGCATTTT. Its translation is CASSIDRSVSYQPQGGLGQPQHF.

The chain recombines TRBV9 with TRBJ2-1; the D gene is possibly TRBD2 (6 bases). Germline CDR1 SGDLS, CDR2 YYNGEE. V was clipped by 7 bases and J by 0 bases, with 20 bases between them. The length of the CDR3 is 17 residues. The CDR3 DNA is TGTGCCAGCCTGGGGGGTATGGAGTCGAGCTCCTACAATGAGCAGTTCTTC. This sequence encodes CASLGGMESSSYNEQFF. Based on the CDR3 plus reference TRBV9 and TRBJ2-1, the full variable domain is DSGVTQTPKHLITATGQRVTLRCSPRSGDLSVYWYQQSLDQGLQFLIQYYNGEERAKGNILERFSAQQFPDLHSELNLSSLELGDSALYFCASLGGMESSSYNEQFFGPGTRLTVL.

This chain joins TRBV11-3 and TRBJ2-5; 8 nucleotides agree with TRBD2. Germline lookup yields CDR1 SGHNT and CDR2 YENEEA. V was clipped by 5 bases and J by 4 bases; unmatched bases: 12. The CDR3 sequence is 16 residues long. DNA for the CDR3: TGTGCCAGCAGCGCCCGGGAGGGTCCGAGGGGAGAGACCCAGTACTTC. Its translation: CASSAREGPRGETQYF.